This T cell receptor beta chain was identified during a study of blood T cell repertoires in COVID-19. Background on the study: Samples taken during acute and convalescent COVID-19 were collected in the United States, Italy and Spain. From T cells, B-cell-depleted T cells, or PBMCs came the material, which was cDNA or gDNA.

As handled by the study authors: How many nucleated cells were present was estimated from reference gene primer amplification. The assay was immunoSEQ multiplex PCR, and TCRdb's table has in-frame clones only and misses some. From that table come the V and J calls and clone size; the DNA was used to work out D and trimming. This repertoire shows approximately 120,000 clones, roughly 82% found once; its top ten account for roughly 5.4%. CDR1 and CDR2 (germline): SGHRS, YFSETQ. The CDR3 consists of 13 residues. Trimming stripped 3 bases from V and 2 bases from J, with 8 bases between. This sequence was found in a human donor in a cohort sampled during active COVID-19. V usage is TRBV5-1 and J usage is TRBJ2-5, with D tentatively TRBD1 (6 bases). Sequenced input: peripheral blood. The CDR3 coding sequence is TGCGCCAGCAGCTGGACAGATCAAGAGACCCAGTACTTC. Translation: CASSWTDQETQYF.